The next 27 T cell receptor beta chains were all read from a single sample in a study of cytomegalovirus exposure and HLA in healthy donors. The PCR contained 60 Vbeta and 13 Jbeta primers. Clones were read by immunoSEQ multiplex PCR, and TCRdb kept only the in-frame ones, dropping some. The table lists roughly 180,000 clones, about 77% of them singletons. Sequencing used PBMCs. These receptors were collected from a woman in her twenties or thirties in good health and CMV-seropositive.

This clone was seen more than once but under ten times. The V gene is TRBV10-3, the J gene TRBJ2-5; 7 nucleotides line up with TRBD1. Germline V gene sequence: CDR1 ENHRY, CDR2 SYGVKD. The CDR3 extends over 14 amino acids. Losses at the gene ends were 6 bases for V and 3 bases for J; bases not matched to a gene: 7. CDR3 in amino acids: CAISRQGGKETQYF. In DNA form, the CDR3 reads TGTGCCATCAGCCGACAGGGTGGGAAAGAGACCCAGTACTTC.

CDR3 in DNA: TGTGCCAGCAGCTTGGCCCTGACAGACCAATATGGCTACACCTTC. Translated: CASSLALTDQYGYTF. V usage is TRBV5-4 and J usage is TRBJ1-2, with D possibly TRBD1 on 5 matching bases. V was trimmed by 0 bases and J by 5 bases, leaving 14 bases between them. The germline CDR1 and CDR2 sequences are SGHNT and YYREEE (reference sequence). This CDR3 has 15 residues.

J is TRBJ1-4 and V is TRBV5-1, with TRBD1 identical over 8 bases. After removal of 4 bases from V and 5 bases from J, the junction contained 4 bases not matched to a gene. The germline V gene encodes CDR1 SGHRS and CDR2 YFSETQ. This CDR3 has 14 residues. CDR3 loop: CASSPGQANEKLFF. The DNA of the CDR3 is TGCGCCAGCAGCCCGGGACAGGCAAATGAAAAACTGTTTTTT.

The rearrangement links TRBV6-5 to TRBJ1-6; 9 bases line up with TRBD1. The V gene end was trimmed by 2 bases and the J gene end by 9 bases; junction bases not matched to a gene: 5. Germline V lookup: CDR1 MNHEY, CDR2 SVGAGI. CDR3 length equals 15 residues. This CDR3 reads CASSYRGQGLSPLHF. CDR3 DNA: TGTGCCAGCAGTTACCGGGGACAGGGCCTTTCACCCCTCCACTTT.

The chain joins TRBV5-6 to TRBJ1-6, with unresolved D. V lost 4 bases and J 7 bases, leaving 12 bases between the germline ends. CDR3 length: 14 amino acids. The germline V gene encodes CDR1 SGHDT and CDR2 YYEEEE. CDR3 in amino acids: CASSPGLLNSPLHF. The CDR3 nucleotides read TGTGCCAGCAGCCCAGGACTGTTGAATTCACCCCTCCACTTT.

There are a few counts of this clone. In DNA, the CDR3 is TGCGCCAGCAGCTTGGGGACAGGGGCCGGTGAGCAGTTCTTC. Translated, it gives CASSLGTGAGEQFF. This chain links TRBV5-1 with TRBJ2-1; 9 bases align to TRBD1. Germline V gene data show CDR1 as SGHRS and CDR2 as YFSETQ. The CDR3 spans 14 residues. Trimming at V came to 0 bases and at J to 9 bases, leaving 4 bases not matched to a gene.

V usage is TRBV19 and J usage is TRBJ2-5, with TRBD1 matching over 7 bases. The J call may be incorrect, as the DNA end agrees better with TRBJ2-7. CDR3 length: 13 amino acids. Looked up from germline, CDR1 is LNHDA and CDR2 is SQIVND (reference sequence). The CDR3: CASKEGASYEQYF. CDR3 DNA: TGTGCCAGTAAAGAGGGGGCCTCCTACGAGCAGTACTTC.

This chain joins TRBV18 and TRBJ1-2; 9 bases match TRBD1. Germline trimming cut 7 bases from V and 6 bases from J; bases unmatched to any gene: 12. The germline V gene has CDR1 KGHSH and CDR2 LQKENI. This CDR3 has 15 residues. The CDR3 coding sequence is TGTGCCAGCTTACCCGGGACAGGGAAGAAGGATGGCTACACCTTC. This encodes CASLPGTGKKDGYTF.

The chain uses TRBV7-3 and TRBJ1-6; possible D gene TRBD1, 5 bases. Germline-derived CDR1 and CDR2 are SGHTA and FQGTGA. The CDR3 runs to 15 residues. Between the trimmed V and J ends, which lost 2 bases and 7 bases, there was a span of 12 bases. This CDR3 reads CASSLSAEGNSPLHF. In DNA, the CDR3 is TGTGCCAGCAGCTTATCGGCGGAGGGGAATTCACCCCTCCACTTT.

This chain links TRBV5-1 with TRBJ2-3; the D gene is possibly TRBD2 (6 bases). Germline assignment: CDR1 SGHRS and CDR2 YFSETQ. This CDR3 comprises 16 residues. The V end was cut by 0 bases, the J end by 2 bases, with 13 bases between. Here the CDR3 reads CASSLGLSGPTDTQYF. Here the CDR3 DNA reads TGCGCCAGCAGCTTGGGCCTTAGCGGACCCACAGATACGCAGTATTTT.

This clone was counted between two and nine times. The chain employs TRBV7-2 and TRBJ2-1, with a tentative D call TRBD2 (6 bases). The CDR3 contains 13 residues. V lost 11 bases to trimming and J lost 4 bases, with 15 bases between them. CDR1 SGHTA and CDR2 FQGNSA come from the germline V gene. DNA of the CDR3: TGTGCCGTCGCTGTAGCGGCTTACAATGAGCAGTTCTTC. Its protein product is CAVAVAAYNEQFF.

This rearrangement joins TRBV6-1 to TRBJ2-7, with D possibly being TRBD2 (5 bases). Trimming stripped 4 bases from V and 4 bases from J, with 17 bases between. CDR1 MNHNS and CDR2 SASEGT come from the germline V gene. The CDR3 has 15 amino acids. CDR3 DNA: TGTGCCAGCAGTGGCAACAGCGGTGGGGTGTACGAGCAGTACTTC. Its translation is CASSGNSGGVYEQYF.

As DNA, the CDR3 is TGTGCCAGCAGCCAGAAGGGGGACGCTTTCTTCGTCGAGCAGTACTTC. This sequence encodes CASSQKGDAFFVEQYF. This chain links TRBV4-2 with TRBJ2-7, with D possibly TRBD1 on 6 matching bases. Germline V gives CDR1 LGHNA, CDR2 YNFKEQ. V was cut by 3 bases and J by 6 bases, with 21 bases left in between. The CDR3 runs 16 residues.

The V and J genes are TRBV4-1 and TRBJ1-6; D remains unclear. The germline gives CDR1 MGHRA, CDR2 YSYEKL. The CDR3 extends over 15 amino acids. V gave up 3 bases and J gave up 7 bases, with 13 bases separating them. CDR3: CASSQKDRVNSPLHF. CDR3 in DNA: TGCGCCAGCAGCCAGAAGGATCGGGTCAATTCACCCCTCCACTTT.

The table lists this clone with a few counts. This rearrangement joins TRBV28 to TRBJ1-5; D is uncertain. Looked up from germline, CDR1 is MDHEN and CDR2 is SYDVKM. The CDR3 has 14 amino acids. Deletions cut 5 bases from V and 0 bases from J, with 8 bases between. The CDR3 reads CASSPGHSNQPQHF. The CDR3 nucleotides are TGTGCCAGCAGTCCAGGCCATAGCAATCAGCCCCAGCATTTT. Complete variable domain (other parts from reference TRBV28 and TRBJ1-5): DVKVTQSSRYLVKRTGEKVFLECVQDMDHENMFWYRQDPGLGLRLIYFSYDVKMKEKGDIPEGYSVSREKKERFSLILESASTNQTSMYLCASSPGHSNQPQHFGDGTRLSIL.

The chain uses TRBV29-1 and TRBJ2-7, with 12 bases matching TRBD1. The CDR3 has 14 residues. Germline V CDR1 and CDR2: SQVTM, ANQGSEA. V gave up 5 bases and J gave up 6 bases; unmatched junction bases: 8. The CDR3 DNA sequence: TGCAGCGTTCAGCGCGGGACAGGGGGCGGCGAGCAGTACTTC. Amino acids: CSVQRGTGGGEQYF.

The chain couples TRBV4-3 to TRBJ1-6; a possible D gene is TRBD1 (6 bases). Germline V gene lookup returns CDR1 LGHNA and CDR2 YSLEER. The V end lost 0 bases, the J end lost 9 bases, and 18 bases lay between the germline ends. The CDR3 runs to 17 residues. CDR3 sequence reads: CASSQDGRGRLGSPLHF. In DNA form, the CDR3 reads TGCGCCAGCAGCCAAGATGGGCGGGGGCGTTTGGGTTCACCCCTCCACTTT.

The rearrangement uses TRBV18 and TRBJ1-1; weak D call: TRBD1 (6 bases). V was pared by 4 bases and J by 5 bases, with 11 bases between. The CDR3 totals 13 residues. Germline CDR1 reads KGHSH; CDR2 reads LQKENI. In DNA form, the CDR3 reads TGTGCCAGCTCACAAACAGGGTGGACTGAAGCTTTCTTT. It yields the protein CASSQTGWTEAFF. Looking up the rest from reference TRBV18 and TRBJ1-1 gives the full variable domain: NAGVMQNPRHLVRRRGQEARLRCSPMKGHSHVYWYRQLPEEGLKFMVYLQKENIIDESGMPKERFSAEFPKEGPSILRIQQVVRGDSAAYFCASSQTGWTEAFFGQGTRLTVV.

This clone was counted only a few times. A read error may produce the germline difference seen at one junction end. The gene calls are TRBV6-5 and TRBJ2-6; 7 bases match TRBD1. From germline, CDR1 is MNHEY and CDR2 SVGAGI. There are 15 residues in the CDR3. The CDR3 spells CASSPDRAGANGLTF. CDR3 in DNA: TGTGCCAGCAGTCCCGACAGGGCTGGGGCCAACGGCCTGACTTTC.

V and J are TRBV6-5 and TRBJ2-7; 12 bases agree with TRBD1. CDR1 MNHEY and CDR2 SVGAGI come from the germline V gene. Trimming removed 4 bases from V and 3 bases from J; junction bases left unmatched: 4. The length of the CDR3 is 15 residues. The CDR3 loop is CASSWGDRGLYEQYF. The CDR3, as DNA: TGTGCCAGCAGTTGGGGGGACAGGGGGCTCTACGAGCAGTACTTC.

To note about this clone: A read error may account for a junction end that differs from germline. The chain couples TRBV6-6 to TRBJ2-4, with D maybe TRBD1 (7 bases). Germline V CDR1 and CDR2: MNHNY, SVGAGI (reference sequence). CDR3 length: 13 amino acids. CDR3 DNA: TGTGCCAGCAGTGGGGGGACAGTGAACAGTCAGTACTTC. This sequence encodes CASSGGTVNSQYF.

The chain employs TRBV4-1 and TRBJ1-6; 10 bases line up with TRBD1. This CDR3 spans 17 amino acids. J gave up 7 bases and V 6 bases, and 12 bases lay outside the gene matches. The germline CDR1 and CDR2 sequences are MGHRA and YSYEKL. The CDR3 nucleotides are TGCGCCAGCAGACCGTCCCGGGACAGGGGTTTCAATTCACCCCTCCACTTT. The encoded protein is CASRPSRDRGFNSPLHF.

This sequence joins TRBV28 and TRBJ1-6; 8 bases map to TRBD1. Germline values: CDR1 MDHEN, CDR2 SYDVKM. Losses at the gene ends were 1 base for V and 4 bases for J; bases not matched to a gene: 6. CDR3 length: 17 residues. In DNA, the CDR3 is TGTGCCAGCAGTTTATTACAGGGGGTCGTGTATAATTCACCCCTCCACTTT. It yields the protein CASSLLQGVVYNSPLHF.

As to this clone: At the DNA level, this CDR3 is encoded by other sequences in the same sample as well. The rearrangement links TRBV7-3 to TRBJ2-3; D uncertain. The germline gives CDR1 SGHTA, CDR2 FQGTGA. Trimming cost V 5 bases and J 0 bases, with 9 bases left between them. The CDR3 is made up of 14 amino acids. This chain's CDR3 is CASSPGRSTDTQYF. DNA of the CDR3: TGTGCCAGCAGCCCAGGAAGAAGCACAGATACGCAGTATTTT.

Comments on this clone: The CDR3 does not end in the conserved phenylalanine or tryptophan, so this is likely a read error. The rearrangement joins TRBV10-3 to TRBJ1-2; 9 bases are a match to TRBD1. This CDR3 has 13 residues. Germline CDR1 reads ENHRY; CDR2 reads SYGVKD. V shed 6 bases and J 7 bases; nucleotides not matched to a gene: 6. The CDR3 nucleotides are TGTGCCATCAGAGGGACAGGGAACGCTGGCTACACCCTC. Protein: CAIRGTGNAGYTL.

The chain has TRBV12-2 and TRBJ2-7; the table's D call, TRBD2, was not checked against the DNA. TRBV12-2 is a pseudogene segment. The CDR3 is 16 residues long. The CDR3 spells CASRPPILAPAYEQYF. The CDR3 DNA sequence: TGTGCAAGTCGCCCCCCGATTCTAGCGCCCGCCTACGAGCAGTACTTC.

About this clone: Other DNA sequences in the same sample also yield this CDR3. The chain recombines TRBV7-2 with TRBJ1-2; 9 nucleotides agree with TRBD1. J lost 3 bases, V lost 5 bases, and 4 bases had no gene match. CDR1 and CDR2 (germline): SGHTA, FQGNSA. This CDR3 comprises 14 residues. As DNA, the CDR3 is TGTGCCAGCAGCCCAGGGGACAGGGACTATGGCTACACCTTC. Amino acids: CASSPGDRDYGYTF.